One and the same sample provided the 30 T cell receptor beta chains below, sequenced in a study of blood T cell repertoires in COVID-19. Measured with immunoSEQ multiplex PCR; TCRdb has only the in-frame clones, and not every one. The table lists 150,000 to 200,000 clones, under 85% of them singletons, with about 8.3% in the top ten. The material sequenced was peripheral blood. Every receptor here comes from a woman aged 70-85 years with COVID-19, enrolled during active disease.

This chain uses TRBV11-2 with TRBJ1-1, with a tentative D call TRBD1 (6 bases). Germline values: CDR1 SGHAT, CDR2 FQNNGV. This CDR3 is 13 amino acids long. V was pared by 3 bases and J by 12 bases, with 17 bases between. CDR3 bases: TGTGCCAGCAGCTTGATTCGGGACACGGGGTCTTTCTTT. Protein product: CASSLIRDTGSFF. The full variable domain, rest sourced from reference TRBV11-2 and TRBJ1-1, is EAGVAQSPRYKIIEKRQSVAFWCNPISGHATLYWYQQILGQGPKLLIQFQNNGVVDDSQLPKDRFSAERLKGVDSTLKIQPAKLEDSAVYLCASSLIRDTGSFFGQGTRLTVV.

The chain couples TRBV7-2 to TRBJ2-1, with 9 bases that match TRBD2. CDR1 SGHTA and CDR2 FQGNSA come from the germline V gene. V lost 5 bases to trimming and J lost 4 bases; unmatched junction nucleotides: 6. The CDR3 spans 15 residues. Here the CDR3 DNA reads TGTGCCAGCAGCCCAACTAGCGGGCGATACAATGAGCAGTTCTTC. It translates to CASSPTSGRYNEQFF.

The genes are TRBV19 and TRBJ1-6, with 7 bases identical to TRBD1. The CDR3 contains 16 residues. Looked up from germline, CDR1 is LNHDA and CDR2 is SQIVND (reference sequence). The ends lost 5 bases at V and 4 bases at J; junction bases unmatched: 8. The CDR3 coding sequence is TGTGCCAGTAGTCCCGACAGGGCTAAGTATAATTCACCCCTCCACTTT. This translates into CASSPDRAKYNSPLHF. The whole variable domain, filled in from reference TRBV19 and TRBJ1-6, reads DGGITQSPKYLFRKEGQNVTLSCEQNLNHDAMYWYRQDPGQGLRLIYYSQIVNDFQKGDIAEGYSVSREKKESFPLTVTSAQKNPTAFYLCASSPDRAKYNSPLHFGNGTRLTVT.

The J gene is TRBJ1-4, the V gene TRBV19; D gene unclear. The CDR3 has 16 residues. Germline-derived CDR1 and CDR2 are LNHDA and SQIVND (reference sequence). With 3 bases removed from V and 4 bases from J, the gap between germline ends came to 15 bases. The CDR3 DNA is TGTGCCAGTAGTATTGGGGAGGTACGAGTTAATGAAAAACTGTTTTTT. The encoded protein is CASSIGEVRVNEKLFF.

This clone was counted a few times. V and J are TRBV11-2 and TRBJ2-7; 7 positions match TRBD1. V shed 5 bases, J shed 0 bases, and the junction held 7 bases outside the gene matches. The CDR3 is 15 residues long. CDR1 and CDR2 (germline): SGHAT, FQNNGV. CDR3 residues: CASSHDRASSYEQYF. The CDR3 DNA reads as TGTGCCAGCAGCCACGACAGGGCCTCCTCCTACGAGCAGTACTTC.

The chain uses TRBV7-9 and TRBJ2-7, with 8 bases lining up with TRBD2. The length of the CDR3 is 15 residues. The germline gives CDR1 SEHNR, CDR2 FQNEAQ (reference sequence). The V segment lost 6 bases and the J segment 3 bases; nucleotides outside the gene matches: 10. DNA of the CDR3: TGTGCCAGCAGTCTCGAGCGGGAGACCCTCTACGAGCAGTACTTC. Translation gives CASSLERETLYEQYF. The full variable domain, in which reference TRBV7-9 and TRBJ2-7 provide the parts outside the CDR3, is DTGVSQNPRHKITKRGQNVTFRCDPISEHNRLYWYRQTLGQGPEFLTYFQNEAQLEKSRLLSDRFSAERPKGSFSTLEIQRTEQGDSAMYLCASSLERETLYEQYFGPGTRLTVT.

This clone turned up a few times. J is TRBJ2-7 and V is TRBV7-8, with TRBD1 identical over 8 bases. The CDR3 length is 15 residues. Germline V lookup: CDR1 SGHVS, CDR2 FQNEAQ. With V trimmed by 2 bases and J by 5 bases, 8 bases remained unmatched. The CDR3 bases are TGTGCCAGCAGCTTAAGACAGGGGTTCGACAACGAGCAGTACTTC. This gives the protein CASSLRQGFDNEQYF.

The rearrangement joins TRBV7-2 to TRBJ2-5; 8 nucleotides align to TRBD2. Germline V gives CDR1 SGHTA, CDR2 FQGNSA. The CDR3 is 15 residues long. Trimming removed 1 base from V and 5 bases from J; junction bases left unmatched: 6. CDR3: CASSLVSGIMETQYF. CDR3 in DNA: TGTGCCAGCAGCTTAGTTAGCGGGATTATGGAGACCCAGTACTTC.

This chain's CDR3 is CASSTGWLAGVAYNEQFF. Written as DNA, the CDR3 is TGCGCCAGCAGCACTGGGTGGCTAGCGGGAGTTGCCTACAATGAGCAGTTCTTC. The V call is TRBV5-1, the J call TRBJ2-1; 10 bases match TRBD2. This CDR3 is 18 amino acids long. J was trimmed by 2 bases and V by 4 bases; bases with no gene match: 12. Germline-derived CDR1 and CDR2 are SGHRS and YFSETQ.

CDR3 residues: CAIRRTDDSGNTIYF. As DNA, the CDR3 is TGTGCCATCAGGAGGACAGATGACTCTGGAAACACCATATATTTT. This chain links TRBV10-3 with TRBJ1-3, with a possible D match to TRBD1 (6 bases). V was trimmed by 6 bases and J by 0 bases, leaving 12 bases between them. Germline V gene sequence: CDR1 ENHRY, CDR2 SYGVKD. This CDR3 is 15 amino acids long.

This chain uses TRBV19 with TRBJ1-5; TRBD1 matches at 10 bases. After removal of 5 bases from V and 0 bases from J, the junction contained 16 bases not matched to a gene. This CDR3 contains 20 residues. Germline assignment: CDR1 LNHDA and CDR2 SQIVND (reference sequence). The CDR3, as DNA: TGTGCCAGTAGTTCAACGAGGGACAGGGGCGTTCAATATAGCAATCAGCCCCAGCATTTT. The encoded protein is CASSSTRDRGVQYSNQPQHF.

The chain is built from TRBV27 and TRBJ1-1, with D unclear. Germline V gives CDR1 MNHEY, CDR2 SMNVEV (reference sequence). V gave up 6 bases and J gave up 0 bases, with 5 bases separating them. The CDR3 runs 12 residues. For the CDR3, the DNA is TGTGCCAGCAGAAGCTTGAACACTGAAGCTTTCTTT. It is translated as CASRSLNTEAFF.

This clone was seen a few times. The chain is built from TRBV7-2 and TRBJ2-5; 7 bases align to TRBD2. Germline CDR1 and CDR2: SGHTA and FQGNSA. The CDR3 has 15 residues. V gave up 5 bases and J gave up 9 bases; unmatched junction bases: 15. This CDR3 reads CASSDPGLIAGPQYF. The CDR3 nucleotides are TGTGCCAGCAGCGACCCCGGGCTAATAGCGGGCCCCCAGTACTTC.

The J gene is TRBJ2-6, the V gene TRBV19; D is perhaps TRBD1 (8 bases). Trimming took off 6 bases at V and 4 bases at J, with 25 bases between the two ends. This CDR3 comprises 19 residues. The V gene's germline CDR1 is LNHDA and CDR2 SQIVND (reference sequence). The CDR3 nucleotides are TGTGCCAGTAGCCTAGGGGAGGGCAGGGGGCTTAAAGGGGCCAACGTCCTGACTTTC. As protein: CASSLGEGRGLKGANVLTF.

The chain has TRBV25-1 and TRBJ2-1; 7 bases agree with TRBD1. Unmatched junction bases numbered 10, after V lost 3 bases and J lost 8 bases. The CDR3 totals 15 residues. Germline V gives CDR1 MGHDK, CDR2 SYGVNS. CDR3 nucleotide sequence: TGTGCCAGCAGTGATTCAGGGGGTGGTGACTATGAGCAGTTCTTC. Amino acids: CASSDSGGGDYEQFF. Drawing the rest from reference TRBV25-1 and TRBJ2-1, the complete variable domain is EADIYQTPRYLVIGTGKKITLECSQTMGHDKMYWYQQDPGMELHLIHYSYGVNSTEKGDLSSESTVSRIRTEHFPLTLESARPSHTSQYLCASSDSGGGDYEQFFGPGTRLTVL.

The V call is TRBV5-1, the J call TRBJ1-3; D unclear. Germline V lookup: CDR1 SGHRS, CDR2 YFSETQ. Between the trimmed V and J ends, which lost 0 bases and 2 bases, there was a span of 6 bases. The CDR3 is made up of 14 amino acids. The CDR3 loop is CASSLDGTGNTIYF. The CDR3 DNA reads TGCGCCAGCAGCTTGGACGGGACTGGAAACACCATATATTTT.

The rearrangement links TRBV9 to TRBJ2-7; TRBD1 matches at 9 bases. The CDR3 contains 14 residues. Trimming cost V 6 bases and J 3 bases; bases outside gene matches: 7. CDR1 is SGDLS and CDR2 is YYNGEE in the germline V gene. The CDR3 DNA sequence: TGTGCCAGCACCCAGGGGACAGGGAGCTACGAGCAGTACTTC. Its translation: CASTQGTGSYEQYF. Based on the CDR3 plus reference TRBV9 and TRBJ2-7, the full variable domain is DSGVTQTPKHLITATGQRVTLRCSPRSGDLSVYWYQQSLDQGLQFLIQYYNGEERAKGNILERFSAQQFPDLHSELNLSSLELGDSALYFCASTQGTGSYEQYFGPGTRLTVT.

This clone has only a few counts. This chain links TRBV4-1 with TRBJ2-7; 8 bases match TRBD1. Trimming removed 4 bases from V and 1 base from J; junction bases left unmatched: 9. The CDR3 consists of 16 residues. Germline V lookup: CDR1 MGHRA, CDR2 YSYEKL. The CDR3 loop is CASSRQTGANSYEQYF. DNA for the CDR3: TGCGCCAGCAGCCGACAGACAGGGGCTAATTCCTACGAGCAGTACTTC.

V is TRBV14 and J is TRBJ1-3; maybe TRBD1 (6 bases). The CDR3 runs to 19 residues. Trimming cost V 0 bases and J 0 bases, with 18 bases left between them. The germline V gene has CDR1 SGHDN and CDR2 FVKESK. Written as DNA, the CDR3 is TGTGCCAGCAGCCAAGATGTCGGACAGCTTCGCCGCTCTGGAAACACCATATATTTT. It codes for CASSQDVGQLRRSGNTIYF. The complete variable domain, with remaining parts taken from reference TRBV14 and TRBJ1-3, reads EAGVTQFPSHSVIEKGQTVTLRCDPISGHDNLYWYRRVMGKEIKFLLHFVKESKQDESGMPNNRFLAERTGGTYSTLKVQPAELEDSGVYFCASSQDVGQLRRSGNTIYFGEGSWLTVV.

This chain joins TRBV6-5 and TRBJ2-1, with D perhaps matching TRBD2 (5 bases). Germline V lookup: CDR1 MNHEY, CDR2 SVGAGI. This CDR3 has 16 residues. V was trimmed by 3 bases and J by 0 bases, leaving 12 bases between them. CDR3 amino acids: CASSYSTGSSYNEQFF. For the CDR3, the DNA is TGTGCCAGCAGTTATTCCACTGGGAGCTCCTACAATGAGCAGTTCTTC.

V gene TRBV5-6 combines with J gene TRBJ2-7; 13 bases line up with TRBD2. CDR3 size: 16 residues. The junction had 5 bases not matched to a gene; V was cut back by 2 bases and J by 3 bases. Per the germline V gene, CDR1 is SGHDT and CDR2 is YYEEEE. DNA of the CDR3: TGTGCCAGCAGCTTTCGGACTAGCGGGAGATACTACGAGCAGTACTTC. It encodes CASSFRTSGRYYEQYF.

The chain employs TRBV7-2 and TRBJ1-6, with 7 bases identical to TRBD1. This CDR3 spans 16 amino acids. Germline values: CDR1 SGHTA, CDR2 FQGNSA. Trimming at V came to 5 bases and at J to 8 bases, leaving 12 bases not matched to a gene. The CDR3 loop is CASSQDNRGRYSPLHF. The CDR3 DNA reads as TGTGCCAGCAGCCAGGACAATAGGGGGCGATATTCACCCCTCCACTTT.

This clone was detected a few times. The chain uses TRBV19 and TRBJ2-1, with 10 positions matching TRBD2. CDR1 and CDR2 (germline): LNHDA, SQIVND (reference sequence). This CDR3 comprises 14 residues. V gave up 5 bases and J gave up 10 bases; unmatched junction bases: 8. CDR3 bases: TGTGCCAGTAGTCGGGCTAGCGGGAGAACAGAGCAGTTCTTC. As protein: CASSRASGRTEQFF.

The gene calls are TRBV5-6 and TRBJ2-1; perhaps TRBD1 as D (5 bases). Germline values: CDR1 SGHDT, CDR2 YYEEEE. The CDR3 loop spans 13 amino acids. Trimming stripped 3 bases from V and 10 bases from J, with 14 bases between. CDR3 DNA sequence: TGTGCCAGCAGCTGGGGCAGGGTCGGCGAGCAGTTCTTC. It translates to CASSWGRVGEQFF.

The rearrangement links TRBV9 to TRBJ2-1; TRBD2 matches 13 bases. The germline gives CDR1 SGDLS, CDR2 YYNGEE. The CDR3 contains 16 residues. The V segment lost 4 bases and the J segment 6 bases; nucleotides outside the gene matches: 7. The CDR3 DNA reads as TGTGCCAGCAGCTCCTGGACTAGCGGGAGAGGCAATGAGCAGTTCTTC. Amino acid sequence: CASSSWTSGRGNEQFF.

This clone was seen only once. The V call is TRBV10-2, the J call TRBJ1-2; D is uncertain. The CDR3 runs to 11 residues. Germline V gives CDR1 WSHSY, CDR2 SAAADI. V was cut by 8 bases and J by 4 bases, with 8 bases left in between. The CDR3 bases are TGCGCCAGCGGCGCAGGCTATGGCTACACCTTC. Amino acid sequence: CASGAGYGYTF.

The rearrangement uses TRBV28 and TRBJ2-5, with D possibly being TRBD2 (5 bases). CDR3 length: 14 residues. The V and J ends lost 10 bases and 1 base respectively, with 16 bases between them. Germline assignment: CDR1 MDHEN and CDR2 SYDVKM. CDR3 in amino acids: CATLRGGRQETQYF. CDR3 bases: TGTGCCACCCTCCGGGGTGGTCGCCAAGAGACCCAGTACTTC.

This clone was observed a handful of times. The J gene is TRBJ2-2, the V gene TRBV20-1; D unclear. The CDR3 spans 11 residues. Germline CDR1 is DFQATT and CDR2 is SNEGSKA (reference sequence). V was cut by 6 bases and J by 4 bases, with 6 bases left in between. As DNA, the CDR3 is TGCAGTGCGGAGATCACCGGGGAGCTGTTTTTT. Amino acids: CSAEITGELFF.

The CDR3 loop is CASSPLKQGRHNYQPQHF. CDR3 coding DNA: TGTGCCAGCAGTCCATTGAAACAGGGGCGCCACAATTATCAGCCCCAGCATTTT. This rearrangement joins TRBV28 to TRBJ1-5, with 7 bases matching TRBD1. The germline V gene encodes CDR1 MDHEN and CDR2 SYDVKM. This CDR3 has 18 residues. Losses at the gene ends were 5 bases for V and 5 bases for J; bases not matched to a gene: 18.

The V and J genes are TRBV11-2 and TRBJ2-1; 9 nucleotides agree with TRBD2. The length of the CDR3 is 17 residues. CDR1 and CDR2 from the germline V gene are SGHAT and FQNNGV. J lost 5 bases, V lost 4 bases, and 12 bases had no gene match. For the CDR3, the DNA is TGTGCCAGCAGCTCGCGGGAGGGGGGAGGCCCACACAATGAGCAGTTCTTC. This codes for CASSSREGGGPHNEQFF.